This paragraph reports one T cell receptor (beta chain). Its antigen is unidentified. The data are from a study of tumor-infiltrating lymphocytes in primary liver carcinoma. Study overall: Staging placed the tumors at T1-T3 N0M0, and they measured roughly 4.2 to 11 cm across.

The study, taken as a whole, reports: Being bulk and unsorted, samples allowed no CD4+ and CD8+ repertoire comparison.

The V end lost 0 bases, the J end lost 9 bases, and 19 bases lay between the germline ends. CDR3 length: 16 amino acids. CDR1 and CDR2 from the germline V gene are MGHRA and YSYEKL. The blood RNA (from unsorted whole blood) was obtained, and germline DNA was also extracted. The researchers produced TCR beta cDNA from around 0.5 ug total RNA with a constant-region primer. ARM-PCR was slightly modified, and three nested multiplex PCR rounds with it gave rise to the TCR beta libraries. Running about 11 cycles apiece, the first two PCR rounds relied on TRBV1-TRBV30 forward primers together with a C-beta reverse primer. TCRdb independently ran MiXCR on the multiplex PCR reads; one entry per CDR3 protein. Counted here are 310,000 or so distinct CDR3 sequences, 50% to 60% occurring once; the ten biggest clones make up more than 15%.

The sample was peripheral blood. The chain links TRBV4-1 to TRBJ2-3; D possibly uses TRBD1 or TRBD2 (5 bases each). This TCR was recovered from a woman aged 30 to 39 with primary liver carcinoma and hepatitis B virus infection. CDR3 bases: TGCGCCAGCAGCCAAGATGGAAGGGGACGGGGCACCACGCAGTATTTT. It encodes CASSQDGRGRGTTQYF.